This is a list of T cell receptor beta chains from one sample in a study of OX40 agonist ivuxolimab in advanced cancers. TCRdb keeps only in-frame clones here, not all; method: immunoSEQ multiplex PCR. This table has roughly 53,000 clones, 84% appearing once. Sample: CD4+ or CD8+ T cells sorted from blood, taken in a trial of the OX40 agonist ivuxolimab. All receptors come from an adult with an advanced solid tumor such as melanoma, head and neck, liver or kidney cancer. The CDR3 runs from the conserved cysteine through the conserved F or W. The D gene is left open where the match is weak.

j_call: TRBJ2-5
d_call: TRBD2
v_call: TRBV6-6
cdr3_aa: CASSFPAGVGQETQYF

j_call: TRBJ1-4
d_call: -
v_call: TRBV18
cdr3_aa: CASSLDTSNEKLFF

j_call: TRBJ2-1
d_call: TRBD1
v_call: TRBV5-4
cdr3_aa: CASSHRQGGSYNEQFF

j_call: TRBJ2-1
d_call: -
v_call: TRBV6-5
cdr3_aa: CASRGLDRSNEQFF

j_call: TRBJ2-1
d_call: TRBD2
v_call: TRBV2
cdr3_aa: CASSPRGGPNEQFF

j_call: TRBJ2-1
d_call: -
v_call: TRBV18
cdr3_aa: CASSPGWLINEQFF

j_call: TRBJ1-1
d_call: -
v_call: TRBV7-2
cdr3_aa: CASSSAHLETEAFF

j_call: TRBJ1-2
d_call: TRBD1
v_call: TRBV6-5
cdr3_aa: CASSPDRGRGYTF

j_call: TRBJ1-6
d_call: -
v_call: TRBV4-2
cdr3_aa: CASSPQDTGTGTPLHF

j_call: TRBJ2-7
d_call: -
v_call: TRBV7-7
cdr3_aa: CASSLGVESSYEQYF

j_call: TRBJ1-4
d_call: -
v_call: TRBV19
cdr3_aa: CASNSRINEKLFF

j_call: TRBJ1-6
d_call: -
v_call: TRBV30
cdr3_aa: CAWSLSGDPRDSPLHF

j_call: TRBJ1-6
d_call: -
v_call: TRBV6-6
cdr3_aa: CASSYRLRDDSPLHF

j_call: TRBJ1-5
d_call: -
v_call: TRBV7-9
cdr3_aa: CASSHTPTDYYSNQPQHF

j_call: TRBJ1-6
d_call: -
v_call: TRBV30
cdr3_aa: CAWSVLAANSPLHF

j_call: TRBJ1-1
d_call: TRBD1
v_call: TRBV6-1
cdr3_aa: CASSEATGGITEAFF

j_call: TRBJ1-2
d_call: -
v_call: TRBV6-4
cdr3_aa: CASSDGDYGYTF

j_call: TRBJ1-1
d_call: -
v_call: TRBV15
cdr3_aa: CATSSTLNTEAFF

j_call: TRBJ1-4
d_call: -
v_call: TRBV7-2
cdr3_aa: CASTPGWAQLPNEKLFF

j_call: TRBJ1-5
d_call: -
v_call: TRBV30
cdr3_aa: CAWSVPVVRAANSNQPQHF

j_call: TRBJ1-1
d_call: -
v_call: TRBV7-9
cdr3_aa: CASSLAFGNTEAFF

j_call: TRBJ1-2
d_call: TRBD1
v_call: TRBV19
cdr3_aa: CASTDTGGGGYTF

j_call: TRBJ2-7
d_call: TRBD1
v_call: TRBV5-1
cdr3_aa: CASSLDSGGPRGEQYF

j_call: TRBJ1-5
d_call: -
v_call: TRBV7-3
cdr3_aa: CASSLGKNQPQHF

j_call: TRBJ2-7
d_call: TRBD2
v_call: TRBV7-9
cdr3_aa: CASSHIAGSLDEQYF

j_call: TRBJ1-1
d_call: TRBD1
v_call: TRBV27
cdr3_aa: CASSIDAGQGAFEAFF

j_call: TRBJ2-7
d_call: TRBD1
v_call: TRBV19
cdr3_aa: CASSFRQGYEQYF

j_call: TRBJ1-5
d_call: -
v_call: TRBV19
cdr3_aa: CASSIGTYSNQPQHF

j_call: TRBJ2-2
d_call: TRBD1
v_call: TRBV5-1
cdr3_aa: CASSKGQSTGELFF

j_call: TRBJ2-1
d_call: TRBD2
v_call: TRBV15
cdr3_aa: CATSRRLAGGGEQFF

j_call: TRBJ2-3
d_call: TRBD2
v_call: TRBV9
cdr3_aa: CASSVGSGGSPDTQYF

j_call: TRBJ1-1
d_call: TRBD1
v_call: TRBV6-1
cdr3_aa: CASSVRDRGTEAFF

j_call: TRBJ1-4
d_call: -
v_call: TRBV7-2
cdr3_aa: CASSLGGASEKLFF

j_call: TRBJ2-1
d_call: -
v_call: TRBV10-3
cdr3_aa: CAISEDIGGDYNEQFF

j_call: TRBJ2-3
d_call: -
v_call: TRBV6-5
cdr3_aa: CAIGTLTQYF

j_call: TRBJ2-3
d_call: -
v_call: TRBV7-2
cdr3_aa: CASSLDGMSTDTQYF

j_call: TRBJ1-2
d_call: -
v_call: TRBV28
cdr3_aa: CASSLGSSYGYTF

j_call: TRBJ2-3
d_call: TRBD1
v_call: TRBV5-4
cdr3_aa: CASSLDGQGMAQYF

j_call: TRBJ1-4
d_call: TRBD1
v_call: TRBV18
cdr3_aa: CASSPPRGQRGEKLFF

j_call: TRBJ2-7
d_call: TRBD2
v_call: TRBV7-2
cdr3_aa: CASSFLAGQSYEQYF

j_call: TRBJ1-6
d_call: TRBD1
v_call: TRBV25-1
cdr3_aa: CASSDQSGTGNSPLHF

j_call: TRBJ2-5
d_call: -
v_call: TRBV5-1
cdr3_aa: CASSLEQGETQYF

j_call: TRBJ1-2
d_call: TRBD1
v_call: TRBV19
cdr3_aa: CASKEGATNYGYTF

j_call: TRBJ2-3
d_call: TRBD2
v_call: TRBV2
cdr3_aa: CASRGTSADTQYF

j_call: TRBJ1-1
d_call: -
v_call: TRBV15
cdr3_aa: CATSRDNGNTEAFF